The 18 T cell receptor beta chains below come from one sample, sequenced in a study of cytomegalovirus exposure and HLA in healthy donors. Primers included in the PCR were 60 Vbeta and 13 Jbeta primers. The protocol was immunoSEQ multiplex PCR, while the TCRdb copy is restricted to in-frame clones and leaves out a portion. The data contain approximately 150,000 clones, 64% of them singletons. The sample comprised PBMCs. The receptors derive from a woman in her twenties or thirties in good health and CMV-seropositive.

The chain carries TRBV27 and TRBJ1-1; possible D gene TRBD1, 5 bases. This CDR3 spans 16 amino acids. V shed 2 bases and J shed 0 bases, with 13 bases lying between them. The V gene's germline CDR1 is MNHEY and CDR2 SMNVEV (reference sequence). Written as DNA, the CDR3 is TGTGCCAGCAGTTTACTCCCAGGGCGTTTGAACACTGAAGCTTTCTTT. This gives the protein CASSLLPGRLNTEAFF.

The chain combines TRBV7-9 with TRBJ2-5; unclear D gene. Germline V gene data show CDR1 as SEHNR and CDR2 as FQNEAQ (reference sequence). There are 12 residues in the CDR3. V was pared by 1 base and J by 4 bases, with 4 bases between. Here the CDR3 DNA reads TGTGCCAGCAGCTTAGGTAGAGAGACCCAGTACTTC. Translating gives CASSLGRETQYF.

V and J are TRBV6-1 and TRBJ1-1, with 7 bases that match TRBD1. The CDR3 is 16 residues long. Germline CDR1 reads MNHNS; CDR2 reads SASEGT. The J segment lost 1 base and the V segment lost 2 bases, leaving 7 bases of the junction unmatched. The CDR3 bases are TGTGCCAGCAGTGAATGGGCAGGGGGTTCGAACACTGAAGCTTTCTTT. Translation: CASSEWAGGSNTEAFF.

V and J are TRBV5-3 and TRBJ2-2; possibly TRBD1 for D (7 bases). TRBV5-3 is an ORF; its function is uncertain. The CDR3 is made up of 16 amino acids. Trimming took off 4 bases at V and 5 bases at J, with 18 bases between the two ends. The chain's CDR3 is CARSPPPGGLTGELFF. In DNA, the CDR3 is TGTGCCAGAAGCCCCCCCCCAGGGGGGTTAACCGGGGAGCTGTTTTTT.

V and J are TRBV20-1 and TRBJ1-1; D is unresolved. This CDR3 is 10 amino acids long. V lost 4 bases and J 3 bases, leaving 3 bases between the germline ends. Germline V gene sequence: CDR1 DFQATT, CDR2 SNEGSKA (reference sequence). The CDR3 sequence is CSATYTEAFF. The CDR3 DNA reads TGCAGTGCTACTTACACTGAAGCTTTCTTT.

The V gene is TRBV18, the J gene TRBJ2-7; TRBD1 matches 8 bases. Germline assignment: CDR1 KGHSH and CDR2 LQKENI. The V and J ends lost 2 bases and 6 bases, in that order; junction bases with no gene match: 9. The CDR3 runs to 15 residues. DNA of the CDR3: TGTGCCAGCTCACCAAGAGCCAGGGGGCTTTTCGAGCAGTACTTC. It translates to CASSPRARGLFEQYF. The full variable domain, completed using reference TRBV18 and TRBJ2-7, is NAGVMQNPRHLVRRRGQEARLRCSPMKGHSHVYWYRQLPEEGLKFMVYLQKENIIDESGMPKERFSAEFPKEGPSILRIQQVVRGDSAAYFCASSPRARGLFEQYFGPGTRLTVT.

J is TRBJ1-4 and V is TRBV2; 9 positions agree with TRBD1. V gave up 8 bases and J gave up 5 bases; unmatched junction bases: 12. This CDR3 spans 16 amino acids. Germline V lookup: CDR1 SNHLY, CDR2 FYNNEI. CDR3 protein: CASQTDTGTGNEKLFF. The CDR3 nucleotides are TGTGCCAGCCAGACTGATACCGGGACAGGGAATGAAAAACTGTTTTTT. Supplemented by reference TRBV2 and TRBJ1-4, the full variable domain reads EPEVTQTPSHQVTQMGQEVILRCVPISNHLYFYWYRQILGQKVEFLVSFYNNEISEKSEIFDDQFSVERPDGSNFTLKIRSTKLEDSAMYFCASQTDTGTGNEKLFFGSGTQLSVL.

Points on this clone: The junction does not match germline at one end; this may be a read error. The gene calls are TRBV7-6 and TRBJ2-7; D possibly corresponds to TRBD1 (5 bases). The CDR3 runs to 15 residues. Germline V gives CDR1 SGHVS, CDR2 FNYEAQ. CDR3 in DNA: TGTGCCAGCAGCTTAAGGCTCGACAGCTCCTACAAGCAGTACTTC. This sequence encodes CASSLRLDSSYKQYF.

The chain combines TRBV2 with TRBJ2-1, with TRBD2 matching 10 bases. CDR3 length: 14 residues. The ends lost 4 bases at V and 10 bases at J; junction bases unmatched: 7. In germline, CDR1 is SNHLY, CDR2 FYNNEI. The DNA of the CDR3 is TGTGCCAGCAGTGGTAGCGGGGGGATTGGGGAGCAGTTCTTC. It is translated as CASSGSGGIGEQFF.

This chain connects TRBV5-4 to TRBJ2-7; TRBD2 matches 7 bases. The length of the CDR3 is 15 residues. Germline assignment: CDR1 SGHNT and CDR2 YYREEE (reference sequence). V shed 0 bases, J shed 2 bases, and the junction held 5 bases outside the gene matches. The CDR3 nucleotides are TGTGCCAGCAGCTTGGGCCAGCGGGGTGCCTACGAGCAGTACTTC. It specifies CASSLGQRGAYEQYF.

The chain joins TRBV14 to TRBJ1-1; 8 bases align to TRBD1. The CDR3 covers 15 residues. Trimming removed 1 base from V and 11 bases from J; junction bases left unmatched: 12. Per germline, CDR1 SGHDN and CDR2 FVKESK. DNA for the CDR3: TGTGCCAGCAGCCAAGGGCGTTCCTCCGACAGGGGCGCTTTCTTT. This encodes CASSQGRSSDRGAFF. The variable domain in full, with the rest retrieved from reference TRBV14 and TRBJ1-1, is EAGVTQFPSHSVIEKGQTVTLRCDPISGHDNLYWYRRVMGKEIKFLLHFVKESKQDESGMPNNRFLAERTGGTYSTLKVQPAELEDSGVYFCASSQGRSSDRGAFFGQGTRLTVV.

In this sample, this clone turned up a few times. The V call is TRBV10-3, the J call TRBJ2-7; 11 bases map to TRBD1. V shed 0 bases, J shed 5 bases, and the junction held 3 bases outside the gene matches. In germline, CDR1 is ENHRY, CDR2 SYGVKD. The length of the CDR3 is 15 residues. CDR3 sequence (DNA): TGTGCCATCAGTGAGTCGGACAGGGGGCACGACGAGCAGTACTTC. Translating it yields CAISESDRGHDEQYF.

This chain joins TRBV7-9 and TRBJ2-5, with 7 nucleotides matching TRBD1. Germline CDR1 is SEHNR and CDR2 is FQNEAQ (reference sequence). Unmatched junction bases numbered 8, after V lost 5 bases and J lost 5 bases. The CDR3 extends over 14 amino acids. In nucleotides, the CDR3 is TGTGCCAGCAGCGACTGGACAGGTGGTGAGACCCAGTACTTC. Translation gives CASSDWTGGETQYF.

V gene TRBV5-1 combines with J gene TRBJ2-3, with D unclear. With 0 bases removed from V and 6 bases from J, the gap between germline ends came to 11 bases. Germline assignment: CDR1 SGHRS and CDR2 YFSETQ. CDR3 length equals 14 residues. Written as DNA, the CDR3 is TGCGCCAGCAGCTTGGAGTCTAGTGAGGATACGCAGTATTTT. It yields the protein CASSLESSEDTQYF. The variable domain in full, with the rest retrieved from reference TRBV5-1 and TRBJ2-3, is KAGVTQTPRYLIKTRGQQVTLSCSPISGHRSVSWYQQTPGQGLQFLFEYFSETQRNKGNFPGRFSGRQFSNSRSEMNVSTLELGDSALYLCASSLESSEDTQYFGPGTRLTVL.

This clone appeared a few times. The rearrangement links TRBV7-9 to TRBJ1-5, with 11 bases aligning to TRBD1. The CDR3 consists of 17 residues. CDR1 and CDR2 from the germline V gene are SEHNR and FQNEAQ (reference sequence). V lost 5 bases, J lost 1 base, and 7 bases stayed unmatched. The CDR3 coding sequence is TGTGCCAGCAGCGTAGGGACAGGGGGTCCGAGCAATCAGCCCCAGCATTTT. Translation gives CASSVGTGGPSNQPQHF.

Only a few counts were recorded for this clone. The rearrangement links TRBV10-2 to TRBJ1-5; D gene ambiguous. The CDR3 consists of 14 residues. Trimming cost V 5 bases and J 2 bases, with 10 bases left between them. Germline V gene sequence: CDR1 WSHSY, CDR2 SAAADI. In DNA, the CDR3 is TGCGCCAGCAGTTTTAACGAGCGCAATCAGCCCCAGCATTTT. Residues: CASSFNERNQPQHF.

The chain joins TRBV11-2 to TRBJ2-7; TRBD2 is a possible D gene (5 bases). V dropped 4 bases and J dropped 3 bases, with 13 bases sitting between them. Germline V gene sequence: CDR1 SGHAT, CDR2 FQNNGV. The CDR3 covers 14 residues. Written as DNA, the CDR3 is TGTGCCAGCAGCTCTTCGGCGGGTTACTACGAGCAGTACTTC. This sequence encodes CASSSSAGYYEQYF.

J is TRBJ2-1 and V is TRBV10-2; D possibly corresponds to TRBD1 (6 bases). V dropped 6 bases and J dropped 4 bases, with 10 bases sitting between them. This CDR3 comprises 13 residues. Germline assignment: CDR1 WSHSY and CDR2 SAAADI. For the CDR3, the DNA is TGCGCCAGCAGGGGCAGGGGATACAATGAGCAGTTCTTC. It codes for CASRGRGYNEQFF.